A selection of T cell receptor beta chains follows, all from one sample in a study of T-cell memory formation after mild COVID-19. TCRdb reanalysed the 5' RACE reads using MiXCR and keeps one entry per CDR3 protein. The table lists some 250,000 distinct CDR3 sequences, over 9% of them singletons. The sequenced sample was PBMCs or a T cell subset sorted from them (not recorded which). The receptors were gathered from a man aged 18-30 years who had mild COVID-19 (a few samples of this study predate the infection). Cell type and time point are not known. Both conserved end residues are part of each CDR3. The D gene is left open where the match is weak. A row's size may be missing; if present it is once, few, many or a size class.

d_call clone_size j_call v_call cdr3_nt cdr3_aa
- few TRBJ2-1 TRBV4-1 TGCGCCAGCAGCCAAGAGCAGGTCAGAAGCTCCTACAATGAGCAGTTCTTC CASSQEQVRSSYNEQFF
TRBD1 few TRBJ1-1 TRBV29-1 TGCAGCGGGGGGACAGGAGGAACTGAAGCTTTCTTT CSGGTGGTEAFF
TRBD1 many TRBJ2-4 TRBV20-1 TGCAGTGCTCGTTCCGGGACAGTACAAAACATTCAGTACTTC CSARSGTVQNIQYF
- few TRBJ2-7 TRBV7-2 TGTGCCAGCAGCTTTTCGCCGGGGTTCTACGAGCAGTACTTC CASSFSPGFYEQYF
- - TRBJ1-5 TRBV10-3 TGTGCCATCAGTGAGATTAATCAGCCCCAGCATTTT CAISEINQPQHF
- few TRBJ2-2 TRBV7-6 TGTGCCAGCAGCTCACTCAGGGTTGGGACCGGGGAGCTGTTTTTT CASSSLRVGTGELFF
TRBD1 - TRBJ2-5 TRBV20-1 TGCAGTGCCACTGGGGTCGGGACAGAAGAGACCCAGTACTTC CSATGVGTEETQYF
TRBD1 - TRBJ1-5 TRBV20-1 TGCAGTGCTAGGCAGGGGGCGAATCAGCCCCAGCATTTT CSARQGANQPQHF
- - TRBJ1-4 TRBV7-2 TGTGCCAGCAGCCCCCCACCAACTAATGAAAAACTGTTTTTT CASSPPPTNEKLFF
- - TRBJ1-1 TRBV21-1 TGTGCCAGCAGCATAGATTGCCTAAAAACGGGCGGAAACACTGAAGCTTTCTTT CASSIDCLKTGGNTEAFF
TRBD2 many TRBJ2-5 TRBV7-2 TGTGCCAGCAGCCCAAGCTCGGGGGGATCCGAGACCCAGTACTTC CASSPSSGGSETQYF
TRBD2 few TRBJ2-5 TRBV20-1 TGCAGTGCTAGCGGGGGGGCGGAGACCCAGTACTTC CSASGGAETQYF
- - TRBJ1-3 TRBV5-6 TGTGCCAGCAGCTTTTTACAGGCCTCCTCGTTT CASSFLQASSF
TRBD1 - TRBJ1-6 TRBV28 TGTGCCAGCAGTTTATCGGCAGGGGGCCGTTCACCCGTCCACTTT CASSLSAGGRSPVHF
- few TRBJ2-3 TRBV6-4 TGTGCCAGCAGCGCGGGGCTTGGCACAGATACGCAGTATTTT CASSAGLGTDTQYF
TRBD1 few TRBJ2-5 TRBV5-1 TGCGCCAGCAGCGCGGGGACAGGGTTAGAGACCCAGTACTTC CASSAGTGLETQYF
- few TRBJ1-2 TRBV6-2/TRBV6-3 TGTGCCAGCAGTTCCTACAGGGACGGCTACACCTTC CASSSYRDGYTF
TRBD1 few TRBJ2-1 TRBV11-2 TGTGCCAGCAGCTTCCCAGGGGGCCCGCGGTTCTTC CASSFPGGPRFF
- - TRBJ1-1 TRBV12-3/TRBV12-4 TGTGCCAGCAGTCAAGGGCCGCTCACTGAAGCTTTCTTT CASSQGPLTEAFF
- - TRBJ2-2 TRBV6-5 TGTGCCAGCAGAGCTTCGTGGGAAACCGGGGAGCTGTTTTTT CASRASWETGELFF
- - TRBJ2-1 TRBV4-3 TGCGCCAGCAGCGTACAGGGTGGTGGGGGATACAATGAGCAGTTCTTC CASSVQGGGGYNEQFF
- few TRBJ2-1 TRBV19 TGTGCCAGTAGTATAGATCAGGGCACCAACAGTGAGCAGTTCTTC CASSIDQGTNSEQFF
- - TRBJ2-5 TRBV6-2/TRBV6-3 TGTGCCAGCAAGGGAGAGACCCAGTACTTC CASKGETQYF
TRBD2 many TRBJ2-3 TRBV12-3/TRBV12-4 TGTGCCAGCACCTCTAGCGGGGGAAGCACAGATACGCAGTATTTT CASTSSGGSTDTQYF
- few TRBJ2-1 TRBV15 TGTGCCACCAGCAGCAGGGTGACCTACAATGAGCAGTTCTTC CATSSRVTYNEQFF
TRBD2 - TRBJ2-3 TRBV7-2 TGTGCCAGCAGCTTCGCGGGACTAGCTAGGAGGGGCTCCACAGATACGCAGTATTTT CASSFAGLARRGSTDTQYF
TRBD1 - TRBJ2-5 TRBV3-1 TGTGCCAGCAGCCGAACCTGGGGGACAGGGGAAGCGGAGACCCAGTACTTC CASSRTWGTGEAETQYF
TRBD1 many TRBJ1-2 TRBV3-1 TGTGCCAGCAGCGAACAGGGGAATGGCTACACCTTC CASSEQGNGYTF
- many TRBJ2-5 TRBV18 TGTGCCAGCTCACCAGACCAGGCGGAGACCCAGTACTTC CASSPDQAETQYF
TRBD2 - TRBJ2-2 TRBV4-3 TGCGCCAGCAGCCCCCAACCGGGACTAGCGGGGGGGTACACCGGGGAGCTGTTTTTT CASSPQPGLAGGYTGELFF
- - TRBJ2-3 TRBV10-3 TGTGCCATCAGTGGAGTTGGGGCCGCTAGCACAGATACGCAGTATTTT CAISGVGAASTDTQYF
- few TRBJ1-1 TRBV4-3 TGCGCCAGCAGCCAAGATCAGGGGTACACTGAAGCTTTCTTT CASSQDQGYTEAFF
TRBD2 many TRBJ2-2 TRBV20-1 TGCAGTGCTAGAGGGACTAGCGGGGAATCCGGGGAGCTGTTTTTT CSARGTSGESGELFF
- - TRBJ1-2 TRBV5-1 TGCGCCAGCAGCTGGACTGACTTTAGGGGCTACACCTTC CASSWTDFRGYTF
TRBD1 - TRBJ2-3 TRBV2 TGTGCCAGACAAAAAGACAGGGGGGGGACAGATACGCAGTATTTT CARQKDRGGTDTQYF
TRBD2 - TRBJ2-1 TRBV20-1 TGCAGTGCTTCGGGGGGGCGGCTTGTTGATGAGCAGTTCTTC CSASGGRLVDEQFF
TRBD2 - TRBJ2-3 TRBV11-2 TGTGCCAGCAGCTCCGGAGCGGGGGGGGACACAGATACGCAGTATTTT CASSSGAGGDTDTQYF
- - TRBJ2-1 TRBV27 TGTGCCAGCTGGGGGCGGGGTTGGGACAATGAGCAGTTCTTC CASWGRGWDNEQFF
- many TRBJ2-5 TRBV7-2 TGTGCCAGCAGCCCTAAAGAGACCCAGTACTTC CASSPKETQYF
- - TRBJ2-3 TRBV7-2 TGTGCCAGCACCGGAGGGCGAGGCACAGATACGCAGTATTTT CASTGGRGTDTQYF
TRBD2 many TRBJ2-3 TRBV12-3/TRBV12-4 TGTGCCAGCAGTTTAGGCCGGGGGGGCTATGATACGCAGTATTTT CASSLGRGGYDTQYF
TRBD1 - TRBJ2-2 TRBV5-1 TGCGCCAGCAGCTTCGTTACAGGGGACACCGGGGAGCTGTTTTTT CASSFVTGDTGELFF